These 17 T cell receptor beta chains were sequenced from one sample in a study of T-cell reconstitution after alpha-beta-depleted transplantation in children. Library preparation (for TCRbeta) was performed with unique molecular identifiers. Via MiXCR, TCRdb re-called the PCR reads, giving one row per CDR3 protein. The sample carries 500,000 to 650,000 distinct CDR3 sequences, 13% recorded once. This sample comprised PBMCs, mostly from graft donor cells, obtained 360 days after TCRalphabeta/CD19-depleted stem cell transplant. The receptors stem from a male patient younger than 18 who had a stem cell transplant for acute myeloid leukemia, so the T cells may come from the graft donor.

This chain links TRBV25-1 with TRBJ1-2, with TRBD1 matching 8 bases. V was clipped by 1 base and J by 1 base; unmatched bases: 8. Germline V gene data show CDR1 as MGHDK and CDR2 as SYGVNS. The CDR3 is made up of 17 amino acids. The CDR3, as DNA: TGTGCCAGCAGTGAATCGGTGGGACAGGACGATAACTATGGCTACACCTTC. Protein product: CASSESVGQDDNYGYTF.

There are a few counts of this clonotype. V is TRBV6-1 and J is TRBJ2-5, with 7 nucleotides matching TRBD1. This CDR3 has 15 residues. V lost 7 bases, J lost 4 bases, and 12 bases stayed unmatched. Germline loops: CDR1 MNHNS, CDR2 SASEGT. CDR3 residues: CASKNTGAGGETQYF. The DNA of the CDR3 is TGTGCCAGCAAAAATACAGGGGCTGGAGGAGAGACCCAGTACTTC.

In its sample, this clonotype was seen many times. The genes are TRBV12-3 or TRBV12-4 and TRBJ2-7; D is undetermined. The germline V and J ends were trimmed by 6 bases and 7 bases, with 16 bases remaining between them. The CDR3 length is 13 residues. This CDR3 is CASRVQPQVEQYF. In nucleotides, the CDR3 is TGTGCCAGCAGAGTCCAGCCTCAGGTGGAGCAGTACTTC.

This clonotype was detected many times. The rearrangement joins TRBV12-3 or TRBV12-4 to TRBJ2-1, with D unclear. V dropped 6 bases and J dropped 7 bases, with 7 bases sitting between them. CDR3 length: 11 residues. The CDR3 is CASRSENEQFF. CDR3 bases: TGTGCCAGCAGGAGTGAAAATGAGCAGTTCTTC.

The V and J genes are TRBV27 and TRBJ2-7; 11 bases line up with TRBD2. J was trimmed by 2 bases and V by 1 base; bases with no gene match: 4. The CDR3 sequence is 16 residues long. The V gene's germline CDR1 is MNHEY and CDR2 SMNVEV (reference sequence). The CDR3 loop reads CASSLLAGGLTYEQYF. In DNA form, the CDR3 reads TGTGCCAGCAGTTTATTAGCGGGAGGGCTCACCTACGAGCAGTACTTC.

This clonotype was found many times. The chain couples TRBV6-5 to TRBJ2-7, with 7 bases fitting TRBD1. Germline V gene data show CDR1 as MNHEY and CDR2 as SVGAGI. V lost 6 bases, J lost 1 base, and 9 bases stayed unmatched. This CDR3 contains 15 residues. CDR3 DNA: TGTGCCAGCAGAGGAAGGGACAGAAAATCCTACGAGCAGTACTTC. Its protein is CASRGRDRKSYEQYF.

This clonotype came up a few times. This chain uses TRBV20-1 with TRBJ1-5, with TRBD1 matching over 8 bases. Germline CDR1 and CDR2: DFQATT and SNEGSKA (reference sequence). Unmatched junction bases numbered 3, after V lost 4 bases and J lost 1 base. This CDR3 has 14 amino acids. Here the CDR3 reads CSATGGGSNQPQHF. Written as DNA, the CDR3 is TGCAGTGCTACAGGGGGCGGGAGCAATCAGCCCCAGCATTTT.

The chain links TRBV5-4 to TRBJ2-1, with TRBD2 identical over 15 bases. Germline V CDR1 and CDR2: SGHNT, YYREEE (reference sequence). V was pared by 0 bases and J by 4 bases, with 14 bases of the junction left unmatched. The CDR3 extends over 21 amino acids. This CDR3 reads CASSLAVGLAGGGGPYNEQFF. The CDR3 bases are TGTGCCAGCAGCTTGGCCGTGGGACTAGCGGGGGGAGGGGGACCTTACAATGAGCAGTTCTTC.

This clonotype was counted ten times or more. The chain links TRBV5-1 to TRBJ2-1, with D perhaps matching TRBD2 (6 bases). Trimming stripped 0 bases from V and 7 bases from J, with 14 bases between. Germline V gene data show CDR1 as SGHRS and CDR2 as YFSETQ. The CDR3 has 15 amino acids. The CDR3 reads CASSLGLGIRNEQFF. The DNA for the CDR3 is TGCGCCAGCAGCTTGGGACTAGGTATAAGGAATGAGCAGTTCTTC.

V usage is TRBV10-3 and J usage is TRBJ1-6; D is unresolved. The germline CDR1 and CDR2 sequences are ENHRY and SYGVKD. Between the trimmed V and J ends, which lost 7 bases and 0 bases, there was a span of 4 bases. The CDR3 has 13 amino acids. The CDR3 sequence: CAIMSSYNSPLHF. As DNA, the CDR3 is TGTGCCATCATGAGCTCCTATAATTCACCCCTCCACTTT.

This clonotype was seen many times. The chain links TRBV20-1 to TRBJ2-3; perhaps TRBD2 as D (6 bases). Germline values: CDR1 DFQATT, CDR2 SNEGSKA (reference sequence). The ends were cut back, 6 bases at V and 1 base at J, with 20 bases in the middle. CDR3 size: 16 residues. CDR3 DNA sequence: TGCAGTGCCGCCCGCCCCCCAACGGGAGGCACAGATACGCAGTATTTT. It specifies CSAARPPTGGTDTQYF.

This clonotype has only a few counts. The chain combines TRBV6-5 with TRBJ1-1; D gene unclear. Germline V gene sequence: CDR1 MNHEY, CDR2 SVGAGI. V was trimmed by 2 bases and J by 1 base, leaving 17 bases between them. There are 17 residues in the CDR3. This chain's CDR3 is CASSYLLRGNGNTEAFF. The CDR3 nucleotides are TGTGCCAGCAGTTACCTACTACGAGGTAACGGGAACACTGAAGCTTTCTTT.

This clonotype was recorded many times. The chain couples TRBV2 to TRBJ2-7, with 7 bases that match TRBD1. The junction had 2 bases not matched to a gene; V was cut back by 6 bases and J by 0 bases. This CDR3 comprises 13 residues. CDR1 is SNHLY and CDR2 is FYNNEI in the germline V gene. CDR3 in amino acids: CASRGDSSYEQYF. CDR3 nucleotide sequence: TGTGCCAGCAGGGGGGACAGCTCCTACGAGCAGTACTTC.

This chain uses TRBV25-1 with TRBJ1-1; 7 bases map to TRBD1. The V gene end was trimmed by 3 bases and the J gene end by 0 bases; junction bases not matched to a gene: 4. CDR3 size: 15 residues. Looked up from germline, CDR1 is MGHDK and CDR2 is SYGVNS. The CDR3 DNA reads as TGTGCCAGCAGTGAGGGACAGACCATGAACACTGAAGCTTTCTTT. Protein product: CASSEGQTMNTEAFF.

In this sample, this clonotype turned up a few times. The rearrangement links TRBV7-2 to TRBJ2-7, with D possibly matching TRBD2 (6 bases). Germline V gene sequence: CDR1 SGHTA, CDR2 FQGNSA. The CDR3 covers 15 residues. V lost 2 bases to trimming and J lost 6 bases, with 17 bases between them. Here the CDR3 reads CASSLLSEGPFEQYF. CDR3 bases: TGTGCCAGCAGCTTACTGTCGGAGGGCCCCTTCGAGCAGTACTTC.

This clonotype has at least ten counts. The chain carries TRBV5-1 and TRBJ2-3; 13 nucleotides line up with TRBD2. Germline V gene data show CDR1 as SGHRS and CDR2 as YFSETQ. The CDR3 totals 16 residues. V dropped 4 bases and J dropped 3; count of bases not matched to a gene: 5. Here the CDR3 DNA reads TGCGCCAGCAGCGATCGGACTAGCGGGAGAACAGATACGCAGTATTTT. Its protein is CASSDRTSGRTDTQYF.

This clonotype occurred a few times. The chain has TRBV10-3 and TRBJ2-5; TRBD2 is a possible D gene (5 bases). V dropped 5 bases and J dropped 5 bases, with 18 bases sitting between them. CDR1 and CDR2 from the germline V gene are ENHRY and SYGVKD. This CDR3 has 15 amino acids. The CDR3 here is CAISSLAGLVETQYF. The CDR3 DNA sequence: TGTGCCATCAGTTCTCTTGCGGGTCTGGTGGAGACCCAGTACTTC.